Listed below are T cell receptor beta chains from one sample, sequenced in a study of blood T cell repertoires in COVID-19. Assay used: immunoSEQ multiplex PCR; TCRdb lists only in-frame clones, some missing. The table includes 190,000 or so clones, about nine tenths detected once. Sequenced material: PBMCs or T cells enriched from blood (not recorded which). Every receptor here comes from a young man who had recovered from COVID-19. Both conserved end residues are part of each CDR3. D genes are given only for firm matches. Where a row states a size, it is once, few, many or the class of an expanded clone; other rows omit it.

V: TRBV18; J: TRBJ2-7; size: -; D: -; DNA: TGTGCCAGCTCACCACCGGGCAGGGGCTACGAGCAGTACTTC; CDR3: CASSPPGRGYEQYF
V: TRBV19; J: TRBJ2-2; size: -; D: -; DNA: TGTGCCAGTCAGGTGGGGGCATTGTTTGGGAACACCGGGGAGCTGTTTTTT; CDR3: CASQVGALFGNTGELFF
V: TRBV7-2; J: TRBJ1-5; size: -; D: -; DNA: TGTGCCAGCAGCTCTCCGACACCATATAGCAATCAGCCCCAGCATTTT; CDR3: CASSSPTPYSNQPQHF
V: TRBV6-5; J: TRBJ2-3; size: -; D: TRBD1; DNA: TGTGCCAGCAGTTACCGTTCGGGGACAGGGGTAGATACGCAGTATTTT; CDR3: CASSYRSGTGVDTQYF
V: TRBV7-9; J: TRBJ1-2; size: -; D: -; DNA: TGTGCCAGCAGCTTCCTCCAGGGACTTTATGGCTACACCTTC; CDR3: CASSFLQGLYGYTF
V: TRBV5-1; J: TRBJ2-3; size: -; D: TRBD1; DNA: TGCGCCAGCAGCTTGGGGACAGGGGGCACAGATACGCAGTATTTT; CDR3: CASSLGTGGTDTQYF
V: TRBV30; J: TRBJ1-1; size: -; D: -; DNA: TGTGCCTGGAGTCACCGGGCAGGGTGGCCTGAAGCTTTCTTT; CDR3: CAWSHRAGWPEAFF
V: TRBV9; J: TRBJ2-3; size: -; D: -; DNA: TGTGCCAGCAGCGTAGGTGTCTCCAGCACAGATACGCAGTATTTT; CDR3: CASSVGVSSTDTQYF
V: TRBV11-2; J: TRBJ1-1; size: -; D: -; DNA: TGTGCCAGCAGCTTTATGCAGGGCATGAACACTGAAGCTTTCTTT; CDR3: CASSFMQGMNTEAFF
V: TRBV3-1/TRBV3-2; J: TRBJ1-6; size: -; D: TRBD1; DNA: TGTGCCAGCAGCCACGGACAGGGTCGACAGAATTCACCCCTCCACTTT; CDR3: CASSHGQGRQNSPLHF
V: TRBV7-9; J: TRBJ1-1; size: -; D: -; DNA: TGTGCCAGCAGCTCACTGACGAGTAGCCGGGAGTTTAGTGAAGCTTTCTTT; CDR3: CASSSLTSSREFSEAFF
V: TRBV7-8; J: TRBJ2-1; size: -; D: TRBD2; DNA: TGTGCCAGCAGCGGGGGGGTCCGCAATGAGCAGTTCTTC; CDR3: CASSGGVRNEQFF
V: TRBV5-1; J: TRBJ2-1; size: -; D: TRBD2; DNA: TGCGCCAGCAGCTTGTTGGGATCTTGGACTAGCGCCTACAATGAGCAGTTCTTC; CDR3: CASSLLGSWTSAYNEQFF
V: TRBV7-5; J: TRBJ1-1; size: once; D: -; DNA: TGTGCCAGAAGCTTAGGAGTATTTGGGACAGGGTGGAACACTGAAGCTTTCTTT; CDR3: CARSLGVFGTGWNTEAFF
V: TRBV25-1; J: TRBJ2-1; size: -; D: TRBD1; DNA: TGTGCCAGCAGTGAACCCGGGACAGGGGGCATTAATGAGCAGTTCTTC; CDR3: CASSEPGTGGINEQFF
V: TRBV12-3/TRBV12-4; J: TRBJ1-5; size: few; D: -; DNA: TGTGCCAGCAGTGAAAGAGGGAAACAGCCCCAGCATTTT; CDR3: CASSERGKQPQHF
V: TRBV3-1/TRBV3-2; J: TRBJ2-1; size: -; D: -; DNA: TGTGCCAGCAGCCAAGTAGGGACATTTTTTTCTGATGAGCAGTTCTTC; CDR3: CASSQVGTFFSDEQFF
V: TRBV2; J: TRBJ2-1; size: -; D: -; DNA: TGTGCCAGCAGTGGGAGTCGGAATGAGCAGTTCTTC; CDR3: CASSGSRNEQFF
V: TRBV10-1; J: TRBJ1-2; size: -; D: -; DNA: TGCGCCAGCAACCCGACCGCAGGGGCTAGTAACTATGGCTACACCTTC; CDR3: CASNPTAGASNYGYTF
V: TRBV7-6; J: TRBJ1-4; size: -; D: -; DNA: TGTGCCAGCAGCTTAGGGTTAGAGACTAATGAAAAACTGTTTTTT; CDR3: CASSLGLETNEKLFF
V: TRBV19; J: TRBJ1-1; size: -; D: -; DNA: TGTGCCAGTAGTATAGACACGGGGAGTAATACTGAAGCTTTCTTT; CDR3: CASSIDTGSNTEAFF
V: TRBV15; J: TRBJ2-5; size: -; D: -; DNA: TGTGCCACCAGCAGAGATCGACTAGTCCAAGAGACCCAGTACTTC; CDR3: CATSRDRLVQETQYF
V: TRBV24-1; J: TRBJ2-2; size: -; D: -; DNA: TGTGCCACCAGTGATTTGCGACTCAGCACCGGGGAGCTGTTTTTT; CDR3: CATSDLRLSTGELFF
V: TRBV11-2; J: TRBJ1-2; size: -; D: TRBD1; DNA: TGTGCCAGCAGCGGAGGACAGGCGTTCTATGGCTACACCTTC; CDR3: CASSGGQAFYGYTF
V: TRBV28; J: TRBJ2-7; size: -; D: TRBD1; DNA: TGTGCCAGCCGGGACAGAGCCTACGAGCAGTACTTC; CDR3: CASRDRAYEQYF
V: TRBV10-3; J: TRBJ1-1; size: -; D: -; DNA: TGTGCCATCAGGCCCCAGTTTCTGGCGAACACTGAAGCTTTCTTT; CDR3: CAIRPQFLANTEAFF
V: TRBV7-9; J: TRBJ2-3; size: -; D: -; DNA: TGTGCCAGCAGCTTTATCCCGGGATCCGCGGGGGATACGCAGTATTTT; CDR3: CASSFIPGSAGDTQYF
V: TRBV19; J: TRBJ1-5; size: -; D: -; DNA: TGTGCCAGTACCGGACCAGGATGGGGCGACGATAGCAATCAGCCCCAGCATTTT; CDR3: CASTGPGWGDDSNQPQHF
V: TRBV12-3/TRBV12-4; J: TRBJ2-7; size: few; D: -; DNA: TGTGCCAGCAGTTTAGATCCGGGTTACGAGCAGTACTTC; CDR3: CASSLDPGYEQYF
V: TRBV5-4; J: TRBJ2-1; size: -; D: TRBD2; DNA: TGTGCCAGCAGCTCCTCCTTAGCGGGAGGGTCCTACAATGAGCAGTTCTTC; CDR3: CASSSSLAGGSYNEQFF
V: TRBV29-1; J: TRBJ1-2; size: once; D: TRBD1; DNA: TGCAGCGACAAACAGGGGACTTTTAATGGCTACACCTTC; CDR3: CSDKQGTFNGYTF
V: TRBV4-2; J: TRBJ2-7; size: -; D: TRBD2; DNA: TGTGCCAGCAGCCAAGAGGGACTAGCGGGGGGGCGCGAGCAGTACTTC; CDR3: CASSQEGLAGGREQYF
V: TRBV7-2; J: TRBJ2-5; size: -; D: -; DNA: TGTGCCAGCAGCCTCCAAGAGACCCAGTACTTC; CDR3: CASSLQETQYF
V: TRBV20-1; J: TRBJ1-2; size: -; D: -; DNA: TGCAGTGCTAGTTTGGAGGGCAAGTATGGCTACACCTTC; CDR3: CSASLEGKYGYTF
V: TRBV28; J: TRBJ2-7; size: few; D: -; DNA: TGTGCCAGCAGTTTGACTACCTCCTACGAGCAGTACTTC; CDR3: CASSLTTSYEQYF
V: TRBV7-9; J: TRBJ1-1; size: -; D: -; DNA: TGTGCCAGCAGCTTAGGGGCAGCGAACACTGAAGCTTTCTTT; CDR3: CASSLGAANTEAFF
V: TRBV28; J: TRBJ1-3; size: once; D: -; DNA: TGTGCCACGGGGAGTGGGTCCTCTGGAAACACCATATATTTT; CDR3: CATGSGSSGNTIYF
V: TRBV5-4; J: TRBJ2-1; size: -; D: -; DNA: TGTGCCAGCAGCGAGAGGAACTACAATGAGCAGTTCTTC; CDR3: CASSERNYNEQFF
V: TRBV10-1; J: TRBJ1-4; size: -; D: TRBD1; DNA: TGCGCCAGCAGTGAGAGGAGGACAGGGGACGTTGCAACTAATGAAAAACTGTTTTTT; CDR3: CASSERRTGDVATNEKLFF
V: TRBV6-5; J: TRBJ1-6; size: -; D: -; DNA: TGTGCCAGCAGTTACAACACACCCGCAGGCTCACCCCTCCACTTT; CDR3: CASSYNTPAGSPLHF
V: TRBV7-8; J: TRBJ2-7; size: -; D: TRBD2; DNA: TGTGCCAGCAGCTTAGTGCCTTGGCGGGAGAAGGGGCGCGAGCAGTACTTC; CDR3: CASSLVPWREKGREQYF
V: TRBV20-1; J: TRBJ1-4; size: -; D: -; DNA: TGCAGTGCTAGTAACCTGGACGATGGAGGTGAAAAACTGTTTTTT; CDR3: CSASNLDDGGEKLFF
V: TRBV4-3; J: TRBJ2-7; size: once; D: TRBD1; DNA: TGCGCCAGCAGCCAAGATAGGGGACAGGGATACGAGCAGTACTTC; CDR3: CASSQDRGQGYEQYF
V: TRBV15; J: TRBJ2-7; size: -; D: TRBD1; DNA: TGTGCCACCAGCAGAGCCGGACAGGGCTACGAGCAGTACTTC; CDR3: CATSRAGQGYEQYF
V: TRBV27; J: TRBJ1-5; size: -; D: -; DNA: TGTGCCAGCAGTTTGACAGAGAATCAGCCCCAGCATTTT; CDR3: CASSLTENQPQHF
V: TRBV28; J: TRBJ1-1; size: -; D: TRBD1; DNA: TGTGCCAGCAGTTTCCAGGGGGCTAACACTGAAGCTTTCTTT; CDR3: CASSFQGANTEAFF
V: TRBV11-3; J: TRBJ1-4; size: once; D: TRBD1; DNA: TGTGCCAGCAGCCCGATCGACAGGGTTAATGAAAAACTGTTTTTT; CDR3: CASSPIDRVNEKLFF
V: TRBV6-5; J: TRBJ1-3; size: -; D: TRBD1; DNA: TGTGCCAGCAGTCCTGGGACAGGACGAAACACCATATATTTT; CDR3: CASSPGTGRNTIYF
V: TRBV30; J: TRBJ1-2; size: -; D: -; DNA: TGTGCCTGGAGAGCCGCCGGCGGGGGTTGGTATGGCTACACCTTC; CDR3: CAWRAAGGGWYGYTF
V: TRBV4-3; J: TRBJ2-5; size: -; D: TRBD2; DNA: TGCGCCAGCAGCCAAGATCTAGCGGGAGCAGAGACCCAGTACTTC; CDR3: CASSQDLAGAETQYF
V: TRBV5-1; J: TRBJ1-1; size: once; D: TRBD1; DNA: TGCGCCAGCAGATCCGGACAGGGGTCGAACACTGAAGCTTTCTTT; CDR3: CASRSGQGSNTEAFF
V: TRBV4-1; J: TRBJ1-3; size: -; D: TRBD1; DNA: TGCGCCAGCAGCTTCTTGGGACAGGGGGTTGGAAACACCATATATTTT; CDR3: CASSFLGQGVGNTIYF